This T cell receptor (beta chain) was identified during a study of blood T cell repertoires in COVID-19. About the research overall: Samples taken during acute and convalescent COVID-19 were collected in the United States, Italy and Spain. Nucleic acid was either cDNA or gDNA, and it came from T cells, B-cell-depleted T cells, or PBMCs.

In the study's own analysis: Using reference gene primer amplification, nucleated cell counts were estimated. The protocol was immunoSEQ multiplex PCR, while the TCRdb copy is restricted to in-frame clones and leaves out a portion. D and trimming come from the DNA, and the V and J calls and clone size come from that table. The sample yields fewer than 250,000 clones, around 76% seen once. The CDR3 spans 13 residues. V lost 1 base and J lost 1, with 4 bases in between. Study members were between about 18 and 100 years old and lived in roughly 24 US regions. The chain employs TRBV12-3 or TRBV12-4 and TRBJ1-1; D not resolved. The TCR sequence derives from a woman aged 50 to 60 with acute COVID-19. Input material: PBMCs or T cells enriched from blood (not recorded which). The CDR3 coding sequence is TGTGCCAGCAGTTTAGGGCCGAACACTGAAGCTTTCTTT. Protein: CASSLGPNTEAFF.